Below, 26 T cell receptor beta chains from the same sample are listed, as sequenced in a study of radiotherapy plus CTLA-4 blockade in lung cancer. The repertoire was sequenced with immunoSEQ multiplex PCR; TCRdb's copy has only in-frame clones and lacks some. The data hold around 59,000 clones, with about 72% observed a single time. The sample in question was peripheral blood, obtained from a patient treated with radiotherapy plus ipilimumab. The receptors stem from a human donor with non-small cell lung cancer whose response to radiotherapy plus ipilimumab could not be evaluated.

The chain is built from TRBV7-2 and TRBJ2-3; 11 nucleotides match TRBD2. Trimming removed 5 bases from V and 5 bases from J; junction bases left unmatched: 6. The germline V gene has CDR1 SGHTA and CDR2 FQGNSA. The CDR3 is made up of 15 amino acids. The CDR3 nucleotides read TGTGCCAGCAGCAACCTAGCGGGGGGACGAGATACGCAGTATTTT. Amino acids: CASSNLAGGRDTQYF.

As regards this clone: The junction shows a germline mismatch at one end, possibly a read error. At the DNA level, this CDR3 is encoded by other sequences in the same sample as well. V gene TRBV7-9 combines with J gene TRBJ1-6; possible D gene TRBD1, 6 bases. CDR1 and CDR2 (germline): SEHNR, FQNEAQ (reference sequence). This CDR3 region has 16 residues. The chain's CDR3 is CASSLTTGKGDSPLHF. CDR3 coding DNA: TGTGCCAGCAGCTTAACAACAGGGAAAGGAGATTCGCCCCTCCACTTT.

The gene calls are TRBV9 and TRBJ2-1; D is ambiguous. The V gene's germline CDR1 is SGDLS and CDR2 YYNGEE. CDR3 size: 15 residues. Trimming stripped 0 bases from V and 0 bases from J, with 7 bases between. The CDR3 loop is CASSVVQSSYNEQFF. CDR3 nucleotides: TGTGCCAGCAGCGTAGTACAGAGCTCCTACAATGAGCAGTTCTTC.

This clone was seen more than once but under ten times. J is TRBJ1-2 and V is TRBV9; D perhaps matches TRBD1 (5 bases). V was cut by 4 bases and J by 8 bases, with 18 bases left in between. The CDR3 length is 14 residues. In germline, CDR1 is SGDLS, CDR2 YYNGEE. CDR3 amino acids: CASSSPDKTGGYTF. CDR3 DNA sequence: TGTGCCAGCAGCTCACCGGACAAAACTGGGGGCTACACCTTC.

This clone has just a few counts. V usage is TRBV5-8 and J usage is TRBJ1-2, with TRBD1 as a possible D gene (6 bases). This CDR3 has 13 amino acids. Trimming pared 2 bases from V and 6 bases from J, leaving 11 bases between. Germline assignment: CDR1 SGHTS and CDR2 YDEGEE. The CDR3 DNA is TGTGCCAGCAGCTTAACAGGGATTAATGGCTACACCTTC. It specifies CASSLTGINGYTF.

The V and J genes are TRBV5-1 and TRBJ2-1, with 12 bases aligning to TRBD2. Trimming at V came to 0 bases and at J to 2 bases, leaving 3 bases not matched to a gene. The CDR3 extends over 17 amino acids. Germline V gene lookup returns CDR1 SGHRS and CDR2 YFSETQ. CDR3 amino acids: CASSLEASGRAYNEQFF. The CDR3 DNA follows: TGCGCCAGCAGCTTGGAGGCTAGCGGGAGGGCCTACAATGAGCAGTTCTTC.

This clone was detected only a few times. This chain connects TRBV28 to TRBJ1-2, with D maybe TRBD1 (5 bases). The CDR3 runs to 12 residues. V lost 4 bases and J lost 5, with 8 bases in between. Germline V CDR1 and CDR2: MDHEN, SYDVKM. The CDR3: CASSSTEYGYTF. The CDR3 DNA sequence: TGTGCCAGCAGTTCGACAGAGTATGGCTACACCTTC.

The chain couples TRBV7-3 to TRBJ2-1, with 10 positions matching TRBD2. The CDR3 runs 16 residues. Trimming cost V 1 base and J 6 bases; bases outside gene matches: 6. In germline, CDR1 is SGHTA, CDR2 FQGTGA. CDR3 bases: TGTGCCAGCAGCTTAAGGCCTAGCGGGAGCGGCAATGAGCAGTTCTTC. Translated, it gives CASSLRPSGSGNEQFF.

The chain joins TRBV10-3 to TRBJ1-2; D may be TRBD1 (5 bases). This CDR3 has 13 amino acids. The V end lost 2 bases, the J end lost 3 bases, and 7 bases lay between the germline ends. Germline CDR1 and CDR2: ENHRY and SYGVKD. As DNA, the CDR3 is TGTGCCATCAGTGAGGGGGCTGACTATGGCTACACCTTC. This gives the protein CAISEGADYGYTF.

This chain links TRBV7-3 with TRBJ2-2; TRBD2 might be the D (5 bases). The germline gives CDR1 SGHTA, CDR2 FQGTGA. This CDR3 has 13 residues. Between the trimmed V and J ends, which lost 1 base and 6 bases, there was a span of 6 bases. CDR3: CASSLRESGELFF. The CDR3 region has the DNA TGTGCCAGCAGCTTAAGGGAGTCCGGGGAGCTGTTTTTT.

This clone has more than one count but fewer than ten. This sequence joins TRBV11-3 and TRBJ2-2, with TRBD2 identical over 7 bases. Germline V lookup: CDR1 SGHNT, CDR2 YENEEA. The CDR3 extends over 15 amino acids. Trimming cost V 4 bases and J 1 base; bases outside gene matches: 3. DNA for the CDR3: TGTGCCAGCAGCTACGGACTAGGGAACACCGGGGAGCTGTTTTTT. Translation gives CASSYGLGNTGELFF. The full variable domain, its missing parts supplied by reference TRBV11-3 and TRBJ2-2, is EAGVVQSPRYKIIEKKQPVAFWCNPISGHNTLYWYLQNLGQGPELLIRYENEEAVDDSQLPKDRFSAERLKGVDSTLKIQPAELGDSAVYLCASSYGLGNTGELFFGEGSRLTVL.

This clone was seen only a few times. J is TRBJ1-4 and V is TRBV28; TRBD1 might be the D (5 bases). In germline, CDR1 is MDHEN, CDR2 SYDVKM. The V end was cut by 3 bases, the J end by 4 bases, with 9 bases between. The CDR3 is 14 residues long. The DNA of the CDR3 is TGTGCCAGCAGTTTGGGACTCCTTAATGAAAAACTGTTTTTT. This codes for CASSLGLLNEKLFF.

The chain employs TRBV18 and TRBJ2-7, with 9 bases fitting TRBD2. Germline V gives CDR1 KGHSH, CDR2 LQKENI. The V and J ends lost 3 bases and 0 bases, in that order; junction bases with no gene match: 6. This CDR3 region has 16 residues. This chain's CDR3 is CASSPGLAPFSYEQYF. The CDR3 bases are TGTGCCAGCTCACCGGGACTAGCCCCTTTCTCCTACGAGCAGTACTTC.

The CDR3 region has the DNA TGTGCCAGGGGGGGGGAGTTAATAGGGACCCAGTACTTC. This sequence encodes CARGGELIGTQYF. The V call is TRBV6-1, the J call TRBJ2-5, with 7 bases matching TRBD2. The CDR3 is 13 residues long. V lost 9 bases to trimming and J lost 7 bases; unmatched junction nucleotides: 11. CDR1 and CDR2 (germline): MNHNS, SASEGT.

The chain joins TRBV2 to TRBJ2-1, with TRBD1 matching 10 bases. The CDR3 consists of 14 residues. The germline CDR1 and CDR2 sequences are SNHLY and FYNNEI. V lost 7 bases and J lost 7; bases outside the gene matches: 7. The CDR3 region is CASKTDRGMNEQFF. In DNA, the CDR3 is TGTGCCAGCAAAACGGACAGGGGGATGAATGAGCAGTTCTTC.

The sample holds one count of this clone. The gene calls are TRBV6-6 and TRBJ1-5, with TRBD1 as a possible D gene (6 bases). The V end lost 6 bases, the J end lost 0 bases, and 9 bases lay between the germline ends. Germline V CDR1 and CDR2: MNHNY, SVGAGI (reference sequence). This CDR3 comprises 14 residues. DNA of the CDR3: TGTGCCAGCAGCCAGGGGTATAGCAATCAGCCCCAGCATTTT. It specifies CASSQGYSNQPQHF.

The chain joins TRBV30 to TRBJ2-7; 8 bases match TRBD2. After removal of 8 bases from V and 2 bases from J, the junction contained 14 bases not matched to a gene. The CDR3 covers 15 residues. Germline CDR1 GTSNPN, CDR2 SVGIG (reference sequence). The CDR3 spells CAGTLGGLVAYEQYF. For the CDR3, the DNA is TGTGCCGGGACTTTGGGGGGACTAGTGGCCTACGAGCAGTACTTC.

The rearrangement joins TRBV7-2 to TRBJ1-2, with D possibly being TRBD1 (6 bases). CDR1 and CDR2 (germline): SGHTA, FQGNSA. The CDR3 has 15 amino acids. V lost 4 bases and J lost 8, with 20 bases in between. The CDR3 bases are TGTGCCAGCAGCTCACAGGGAGGGTTAGGGGAGGGCTACACCTTC. Translating gives CASSSQGGLGEGYTF. Full variable domain (outside the CDR3, taken from reference TRBV7-2 and TRBJ1-2): GAGVSQSPSNKVTEKGKDVELRCDPISGHTALYWYRQSLGQGLEFLIYFQGNSAPDKSGLPSDRFSAERTGGSVSTLTIQRTQQEDSAVYLCASSSQGGLGEGYTFGSGTRLTVV.

CDR3 loop: CASSVDFREQYF. CDR3 coding DNA: TGTGCCAGCAGCGTAGACTTCCGCGAGCAGTACTTC. The chain is built from TRBV9 and TRBJ2-7, with D unclear. This CDR3 contains 12 residues. Trimming took 0 bases from V and 6 from J, leaving 7 bases between them. CDR1 is SGDLS and CDR2 is YYNGEE in the germline V gene. The complete variable domain, with remaining parts taken from reference TRBV9 and TRBJ2-7, reads DSGVTQTPKHLITATGQRVTLRCSPRSGDLSVYWYQQSLDQGLQFLIQYYNGEERAKGNILERFSAQQFPDLHSELNLSSLELGDSALYFCASSVDFREQYFGPGTRLTVT.

V and J are TRBV11-2 and TRBJ2-7; 7 nucleotides line up with TRBD1. The CDR3 length is 15 residues. V shed 3 bases, J shed 0 bases, and the junction held 5 bases outside the gene matches. CDR1 is SGHAT, CDR2 FQNNGV, per germline. CDR3 in DNA: TGTGCCAGCAGCTTCACGGGACAGAGCTCCTACGAGCAGTACTTC. Translating gives CASSFTGQSSYEQYF.

J is TRBJ2-1 and V is TRBV19; 13 nucleotides match TRBD2. V shed 1 base, J shed 10 bases, and the junction held 13 bases outside the gene matches. The CDR3 has 18 residues. The germline CDR1 and CDR2 sequences are LNHDA and SQIVND (reference sequence). CDR3 residues: CASSIAGLLAGGRGEQFF. CDR3 bases: TGTGCCAGTAGTATAGCGGGCTTACTAGCGGGAGGGCGCGGGGAGCAGTTCTTC.

The count of this clone is one. The V and J genes are TRBV9 and TRBJ1-6; D not resolved. This CDR3 region has 16 residues. With 0 bases removed from V and 6 bases from J, the gap between germline ends came to 13 bases. In germline, CDR1 is SGDLS, CDR2 YYNGEE. The CDR3 sequence: CASSVVLATGNSPLHF. The CDR3 DNA is TGTGCCAGCAGCGTAGTGTTAGCGACCGGTAATTCACCCCTCCACTTT.

This clone was observed a handful of times. The chain joins TRBV6-5 to TRBJ1-2, with 8 bases identical to TRBD1. This CDR3 contains 13 residues. Trimming removed 5 bases from V and 6 bases from J; junction bases left unmatched: 5. Germline V gene data show CDR1 as MNHEY and CDR2 as SVGAGI. The CDR3 reads CASSVNRGDGYTF. Here the CDR3 DNA reads TGTGCCAGCAGTGTTAACAGGGGGGATGGCTACACCTTC.

The chain joins TRBV5-1 to TRBJ2-5; D possibly corresponds to TRBD2 (6 bases). Trimming removed 2 bases from V and 4 bases from J, with 21 bases in between. This CDR3 region has 17 residues. Germline V CDR1 and CDR2: SGHRS, YFSETQ. The CDR3 DNA follows: TGCGCCAGCAGCTTAGGTTGGGGTCAGGGAGGAATAGAGACCCAGTACTTC. Its protein product is CASSLGWGQGGIETQYF.

The chain carries TRBV7-9 and TRBJ2-2; maybe TRBD2 (6 bases). There are 16 residues in the CDR3. V was trimmed by 6 bases and J by 5 bases, leaving 19 bases between them. Germline V gene data show CDR1 as SEHNR and CDR2 as FQNEAQ (reference sequence). The CDR3 spells CASRSRGYSSTGELFF. DNA for the CDR3: TGTGCCAGCAGGTCCCGGGGGTACTCTAGTACCGGGGAGCTGTTTTTT.

This chain's CDR3 is CASSQGLAGGEETQYF. CDR3 bases: TGTGCCAGCAGCCAGGGACTAGCGGGGGGAGAAGAGACCCAGTACTTC. The V and J genes are TRBV7-7 and TRBJ2-5; 15 bases map to TRBD2. Per the germline V gene, CDR1 is SSHAT and CDR2 is FNYEAQ (reference sequence). CDR3 length: 16 amino acids. The junction had 4 bases not matched to a gene; V was cut back by 5 bases and J by 3 bases.